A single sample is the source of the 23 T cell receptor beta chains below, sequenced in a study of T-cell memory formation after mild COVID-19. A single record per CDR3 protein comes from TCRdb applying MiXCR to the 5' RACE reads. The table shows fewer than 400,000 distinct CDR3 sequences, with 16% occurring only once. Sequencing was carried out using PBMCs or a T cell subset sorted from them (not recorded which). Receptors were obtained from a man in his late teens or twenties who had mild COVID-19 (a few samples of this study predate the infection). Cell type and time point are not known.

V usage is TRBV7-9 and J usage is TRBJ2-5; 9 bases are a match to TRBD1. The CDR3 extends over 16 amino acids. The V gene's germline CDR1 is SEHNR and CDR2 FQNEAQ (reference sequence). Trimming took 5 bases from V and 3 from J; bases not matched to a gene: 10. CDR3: CASSPELDRGEETQYF. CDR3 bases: TGTGCCAGCAGCCCAGAGTTGGACAGGGGCGAAGAGACCCAGTACTTC.

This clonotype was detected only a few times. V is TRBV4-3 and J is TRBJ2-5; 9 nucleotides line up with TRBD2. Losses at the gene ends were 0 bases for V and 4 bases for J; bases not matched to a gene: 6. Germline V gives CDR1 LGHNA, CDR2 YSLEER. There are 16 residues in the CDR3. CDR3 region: CASSQEGGGARETQYF. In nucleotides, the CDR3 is TGCGCCAGCAGCCAAGAAGGCGGGGGGGCCCGAGAGACCCAGTACTTC.

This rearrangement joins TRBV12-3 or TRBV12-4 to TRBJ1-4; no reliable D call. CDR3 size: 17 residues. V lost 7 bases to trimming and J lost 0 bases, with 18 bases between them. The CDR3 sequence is CASTLGVGLTTNEKLFF. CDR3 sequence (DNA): TGTGCCAGCACCCTCGGGGTAGGACTTACAACTAATGAAAAACTGTTTTTT.

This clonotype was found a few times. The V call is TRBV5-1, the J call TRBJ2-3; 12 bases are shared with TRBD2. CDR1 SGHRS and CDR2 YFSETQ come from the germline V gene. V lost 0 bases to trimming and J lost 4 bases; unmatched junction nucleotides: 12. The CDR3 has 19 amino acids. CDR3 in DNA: TGCGCCAGCAGCTTGGCCTTGCTAGCGGGGGGGAGGCTTCCAGATACGCAGTATTTT. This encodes CASSLALLAGGRLPDTQYF. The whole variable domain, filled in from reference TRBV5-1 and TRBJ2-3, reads KAGVTQTPRYLIKTRGQQVTLSCSPISGHRSVSWYQQTPGQGLQFLFEYFSETQRNKGNFPGRFSGRQFSNSRSEMNVSTLELGDSALYLCASSLALLAGGRLPDTQYFGPGTRLTVL.

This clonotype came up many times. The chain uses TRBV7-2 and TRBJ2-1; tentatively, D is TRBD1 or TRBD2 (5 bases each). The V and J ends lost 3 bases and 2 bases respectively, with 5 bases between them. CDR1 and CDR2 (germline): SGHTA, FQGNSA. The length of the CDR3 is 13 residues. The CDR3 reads CASSLGPYNEQFF. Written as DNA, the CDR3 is TGTGCCAGCAGCTTGGGACCCTACAATGAGCAGTTCTTC.

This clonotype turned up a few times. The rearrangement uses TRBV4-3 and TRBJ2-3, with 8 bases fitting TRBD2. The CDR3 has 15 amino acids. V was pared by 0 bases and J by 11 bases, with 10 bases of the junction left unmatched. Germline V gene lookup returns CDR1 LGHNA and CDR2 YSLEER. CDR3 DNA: TGCGCCAGCAGCCAAGAACGTCTTCGGAGCGGGGGGCAGTATTTT. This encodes CASSQERLRSGGQYF.

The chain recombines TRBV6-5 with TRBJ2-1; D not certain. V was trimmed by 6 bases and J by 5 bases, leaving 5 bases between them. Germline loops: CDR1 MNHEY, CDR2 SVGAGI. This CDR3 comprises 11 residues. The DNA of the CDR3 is TGTGCCAGCAGCGCCGACAATGAGCAGTTCTTC. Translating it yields CASSADNEQFF.

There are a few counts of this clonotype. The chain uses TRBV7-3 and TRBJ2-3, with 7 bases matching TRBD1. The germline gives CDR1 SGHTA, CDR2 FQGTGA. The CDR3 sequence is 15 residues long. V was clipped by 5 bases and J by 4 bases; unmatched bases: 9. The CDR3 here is CASSTQGDRADTQYF. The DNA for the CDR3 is TGTGCCAGCAGCACCCAGGGGGATAGGGCAGATACGCAGTATTTT.

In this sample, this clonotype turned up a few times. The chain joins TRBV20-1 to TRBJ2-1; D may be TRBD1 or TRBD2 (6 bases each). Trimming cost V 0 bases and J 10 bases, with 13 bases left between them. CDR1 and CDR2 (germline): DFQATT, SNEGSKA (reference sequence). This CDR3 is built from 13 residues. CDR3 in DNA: TGCAGTGCTAGAGAAGGGGGGCGCGAGGAGCAGTTCTTC. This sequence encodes CSAREGGREEQFF.

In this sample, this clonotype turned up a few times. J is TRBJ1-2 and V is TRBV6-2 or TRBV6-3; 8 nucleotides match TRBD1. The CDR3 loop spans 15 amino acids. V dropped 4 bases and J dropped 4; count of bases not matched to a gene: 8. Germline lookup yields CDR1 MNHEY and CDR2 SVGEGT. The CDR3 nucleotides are TGTGCCAGCAGTTCAGCCAGGGGGCAGGTCTATGGCTACACCTTC. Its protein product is CASSSARGQVYGYTF.

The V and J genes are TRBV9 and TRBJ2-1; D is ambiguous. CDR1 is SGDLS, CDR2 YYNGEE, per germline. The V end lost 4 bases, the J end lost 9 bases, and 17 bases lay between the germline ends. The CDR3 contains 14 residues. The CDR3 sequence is CASSPLAPTVEQFF. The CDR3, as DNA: TGTGCCAGCAGCCCCCTCGCCCCCACAGTTGAGCAGTTCTTC.

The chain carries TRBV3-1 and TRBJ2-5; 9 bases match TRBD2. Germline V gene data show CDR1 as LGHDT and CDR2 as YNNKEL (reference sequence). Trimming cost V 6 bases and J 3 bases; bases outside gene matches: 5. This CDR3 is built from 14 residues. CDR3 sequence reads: CASSRLAGKETQYF. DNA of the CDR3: TGTGCCAGCAGTCGTCTAGCGGGAAAAGAGACCCAGTACTTC.

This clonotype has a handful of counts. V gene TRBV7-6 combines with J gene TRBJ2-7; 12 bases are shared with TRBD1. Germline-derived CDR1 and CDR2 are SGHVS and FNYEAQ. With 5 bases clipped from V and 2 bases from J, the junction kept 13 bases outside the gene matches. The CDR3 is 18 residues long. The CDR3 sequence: CASSKGTGGITSPYEQYF. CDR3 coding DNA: TGTGCCAGCAGCAAGGGGACAGGGGGCATCACGTCCCCCTACGAGCAGTACTTC.

The CDR3: CSADTHRGGTDTQYF. DNA for the CDR3: TGCAGTGCAGACACCCACAGGGGGGGCACAGATACGCAGTATTTT. This chain uses TRBV20-1 with TRBJ2-3; TRBD1 matches 8 bases. V trimming: 6 bases; J trimming: 1 base; junction bases outside the gene matches: 9. This CDR3 has 15 amino acids. The germline gives CDR1 DFQATT, CDR2 SNEGSKA (reference sequence).

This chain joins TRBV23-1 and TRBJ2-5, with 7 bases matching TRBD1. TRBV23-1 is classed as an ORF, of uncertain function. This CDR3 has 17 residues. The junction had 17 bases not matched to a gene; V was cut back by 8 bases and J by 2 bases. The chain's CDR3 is CASGHLRTGRRQETQYF. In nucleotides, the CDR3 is TGCGCCAGCGGACACCTCCGGACAGGCCGCCGGCAAGAGACCCAGTACTTC.

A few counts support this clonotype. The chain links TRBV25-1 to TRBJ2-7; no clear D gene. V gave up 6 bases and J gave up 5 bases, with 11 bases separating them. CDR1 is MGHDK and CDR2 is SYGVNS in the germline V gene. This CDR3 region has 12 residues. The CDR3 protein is CASSLGWNEQYF. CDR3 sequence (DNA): TGTGCCAGCAGCCTGGGGTGGAACGAGCAGTACTTC.

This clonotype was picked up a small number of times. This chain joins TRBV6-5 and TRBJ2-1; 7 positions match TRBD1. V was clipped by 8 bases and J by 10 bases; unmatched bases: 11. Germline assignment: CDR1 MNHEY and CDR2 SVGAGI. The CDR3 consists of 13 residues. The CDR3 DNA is TGTGCCAGCGGCCCGACAGGGTCCGGCGAGCAGTTCTTC. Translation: CASGPTGSGEQFF.

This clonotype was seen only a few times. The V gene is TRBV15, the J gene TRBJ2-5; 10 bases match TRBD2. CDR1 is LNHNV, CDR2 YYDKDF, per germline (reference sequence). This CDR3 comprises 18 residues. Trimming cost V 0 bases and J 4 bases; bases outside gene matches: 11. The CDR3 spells CATSRDPRTSGTRETQYF. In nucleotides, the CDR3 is TGTGCCACCAGCAGAGATCCGAGGACTAGCGGAACCCGAGAGACCCAGTACTTC.

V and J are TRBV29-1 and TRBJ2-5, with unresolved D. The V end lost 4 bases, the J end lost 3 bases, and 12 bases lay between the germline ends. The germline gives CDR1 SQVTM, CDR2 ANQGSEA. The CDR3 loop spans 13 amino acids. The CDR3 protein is CSVVKGEEETQYF. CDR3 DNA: TGCAGCGTTGTCAAGGGCGAGGAAGAGACCCAGTACTTC.

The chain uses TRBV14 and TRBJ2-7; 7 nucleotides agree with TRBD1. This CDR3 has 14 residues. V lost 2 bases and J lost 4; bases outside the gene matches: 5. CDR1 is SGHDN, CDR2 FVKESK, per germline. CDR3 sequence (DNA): TGTGCCAGCAGCCAACTGGGACAGCGTTACGAGCAGTACTTC. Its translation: CASSQLGQRYEQYF.

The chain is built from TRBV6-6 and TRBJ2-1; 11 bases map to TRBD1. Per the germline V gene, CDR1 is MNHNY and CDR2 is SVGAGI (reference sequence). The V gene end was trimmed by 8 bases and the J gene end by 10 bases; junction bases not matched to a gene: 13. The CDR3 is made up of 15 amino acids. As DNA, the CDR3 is TGTGCCAGCGTGACCCGGGACAGGGGGTCAGGCGAGCAGTTCTTC. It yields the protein CASVTRDRGSGEQFF.

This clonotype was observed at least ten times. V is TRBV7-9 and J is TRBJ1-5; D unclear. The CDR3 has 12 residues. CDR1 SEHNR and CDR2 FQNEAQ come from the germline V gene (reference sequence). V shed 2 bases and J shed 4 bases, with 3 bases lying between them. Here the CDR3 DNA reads TGTGCCAGCAGCTTACAGAATCAGCCCCAGCATTTT. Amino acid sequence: CASSLQNQPQHF.

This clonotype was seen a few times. Written as DNA, the CDR3 is TGTGCCAGCAGGGCTTCCGGGGGGGCACCATCCTACGAGCAGTACGTC. As protein: CASRASGGAPSYEQYV. V gene TRBV6-5 combines with J gene TRBJ2-7; 8 nucleotides align to TRBD2. Trimming cost V 6 bases and J 1 base; bases outside gene matches: 11. Germline CDR1 and CDR2: MNHEY and SVGAGI. This CDR3 is 16 amino acids long.